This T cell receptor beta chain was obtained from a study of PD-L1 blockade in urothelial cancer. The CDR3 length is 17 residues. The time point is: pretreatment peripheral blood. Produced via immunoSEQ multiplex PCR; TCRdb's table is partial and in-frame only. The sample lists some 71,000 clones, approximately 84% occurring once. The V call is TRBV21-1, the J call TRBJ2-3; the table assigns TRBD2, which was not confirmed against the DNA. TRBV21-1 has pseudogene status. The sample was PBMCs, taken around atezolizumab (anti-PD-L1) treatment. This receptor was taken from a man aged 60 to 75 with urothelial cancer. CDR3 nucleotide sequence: TGTGCCAGCAGCAAAGTGGTGCGGACTAGTAAGGCAGATACGCAGTATTTT. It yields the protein CASSKVVRTSKADTQYF.